This T cell receptor (beta chain) derives from a study of CD8+ T cells in alopecia areata. Background on the study: The authors scored treated patients' severity by affected scalp percentage.

Findings and caveats of the study: Numerous expanded lesional clones remained in scalp and blood during tofacitinib.

V gave up 6 bases and J gave up 2 bases; unmatched junction bases: 2. The CDR3 spans 13 residues. Germline values: CDR1 MNHEY, CDR2 SMNVEV (reference sequence). Treatment described: oral pan-JAK inhibitor, 5-10 mg twice daily. With regard to this clone: The antigen is not known.

Reverse transcribed after extraction, RNA yielded cDNA as the sequencing template. Repertoires were generated with immunoSEQ multiplex PCR, while TCRdb's copy carries only in-frame clones and drops some. This table has 150,000 to 200,000 clones, just under 65% appearing once. The TCR was taken from a human donor with alopecia areata. Sequenced here: CD4+ T cells sorted from blood, sampled between weeks 49 and 50, from a patient treated with tofacitinib. The chain carries TRBV27 and TRBJ2-5, with TRBD2 identical over 8 bases. CDR3 protein: CASSGLAQETQYF. CDR3 in DNA: TGTGCCAGCAGCGGACTAGCACAAGAGACCCAGTACTTC.